Sequencing of this T cell receptor beta chain was carried out in a study of blood T cell repertoires in COVID-19. Study information: Acute-phase and convalescent COVID-19 samples originated in the United States, Italy and Spain. The cDNA or gDNA used as material had been derived from T cells, B-cell-depleted T cells, or PBMCs.

Methods used by the authors: Reference gene primer amplification gave estimated nucleated cell counts. The table came from immunoSEQ multiplex PCR; TCRdb's copy has only in-frame clones and leaves some out. Clone size and the V and J calls come from that table; the DNA yielded D and trimming. Of 53,000 or so clones in the sample, 86% are singletons; the top ten hold about 2.5%. The sequence came from a man of 80 years or more with acute or convalescent COVID-19. Sequencing input: peripheral blood.

CDR3 amino acids: CASSLGQGATDTQYF. Here the CDR3 DNA reads TGTGCCAGCAGCTTAGGGCAGGGGGCCACAGATACGCAGTATTTT. The J gene is TRBJ2-3, the V gene TRBV7-2; 8 bases line up with TRBD1. Trimming cost V 1 base and J 2 bases; bases outside gene matches: 2. The CDR3 runs 15 residues. Looked up from germline, CDR1 is SGHTA and CDR2 is FQGNSA.